One and the same sample provided the 4 T cell receptor beta chains below, sequenced in a study of CD8+ T cells in alopecia areata. Extraction of RNA preceded its reverse transcription into cDNA, which served as the sequencing template. Some clones are missing from TCRdb's copy, which holds only in-frame ones; the method was immunoSEQ multiplex PCR. The sample has tens of thousands of clones; approximately 60% are singletons. What was sequenced was NKG2D-high CD8+ T cells sorted from blood. The receptors here all came from a human donor with alopecia areata.

This clone has only a few counts. The chain combines TRBV19 with TRBJ2-3; D remains ambiguous. The V and J ends lost 4 bases and 2 bases respectively, with 13 bases between them. CDR1 and CDR2 (germline): LNHDA, SQIVND (reference sequence). CDR3 length equals 15 residues. In DNA, the CDR3 is TGTGCCAGTAGTACCCGAGCCGCTGCCACAGATACGCAGTATTTT. Its protein is CASSTRAAATDTQYF.

The chain employs TRBV7-9 and TRBJ2-7, with a weak D call TRBD1 (6 bases). Deletions cut 5 bases from V and 5 bases from J, with 10 bases between. The germline V gene has CDR1 SEHNR and CDR2 FQNEAQ (reference sequence). The CDR3 sequence is 12 residues long. CDR3 amino acids: CASSTGTNEQYF. DNA for the CDR3: TGTGCCAGCAGCACCGGGACAAACGAGCAGTACTTC.

V and J are TRBV19 and TRBJ1-5, with D uncertain. CDR3 length equals 15 residues. The V gene's germline CDR1 is LNHDA and CDR2 SQIVND (reference sequence). The V gene lost 5 bases and the J gene lost 4 bases, with 15 bases spanning the gap. The CDR3 here is CASSPRKLGNQPQHF. The CDR3 DNA reads TGTGCCAGTAGTCCCCGGAAACTGGGGAATCAGCCCCAGCATTTT.

This clone was seen a handful of times. This sequence joins TRBV7-9 and TRBJ2-1, with D possibly TRBD1 on 6 matching bases. The V end was cut by 8 bases, the J end by 9 bases, with 17 bases between. Germline V gives CDR1 SEHNR, CDR2 FQNEAQ (reference sequence). The CDR3 runs to 13 residues. The CDR3 here is CASEGGFVGEQFF. CDR3 nucleotide sequence: TGTGCCAGCGAAGGGGGTTTCGTTGGTGAGCAGTTCTTC.